This T cell receptor beta chain is from a study of CD8 T cells in Susac syndrome. Study-wide results and caveats: An acknowledgment was made by the study that its TCR sequencing and HLA analysis involved relatively few individuals.

RNA was extracted with the RNeasy kit, and a quantity of about 0.45 to 1 ug was reverse transcribed using random hexamers. Amplification of TCR beta CDR3 was carried out by immunoSEQ multiplex PCR, which covered 54 Vbeta and 13 Jbeta segments. TCRdb processed the immunoSEQ multiplex PCR reads anew with MiXCR; each CDR3 protein has one entry. The sample includes approximately 200,000 distinct CDR3 sequences, roughly 94% seen only once; the top ten take around 0.08%. Sequencing of TCR beta was carried out in blood CD8+ and CD4+ T cells. V lost 7 bases and J 6 bases, leaving 22 bases between the germline ends. CDR1 is SQVTM, CDR2 ANQGSEA, per germline. CDR3 length: 15 amino acids. A word on this clonotype: Its antigen is still unknown.

The sequence was collected from a human donor with multiple sclerosis. The sequenced material came from CD4+ T cells from PBMCs. V gene TRBV29-1 combines with J gene TRBJ2-1; tentatively, D is TRBD1 (5 bases). CDR3 in DNA: TGCAGCGGCCAACTGAACAGGCGTACGCTCAATGAGCAGTTCTTC. Its protein product is CSGQLNRRTLNEQFF.